This T cell receptor beta chain stems from a study of post-analysis software for immune sequencing data. To note about this clonotype: As yet, its antigen is unknown.

Trimming took off 1 base at V and 7 bases at J, with 8 bases between the two ends. This CDR3 comprises 14 residues. Overall study findings and caveats: Four or five TRBV segments were more frequent in patients than controls; TRBV5-6, TRBV5-1 and TRBV20-1 belonged to this group.

Unique molecular identifiers were present in the TCR beta cDNA libraries. TCRdb passed the PCR reads through MiXCR, listing each CDR3 protein once. Of around 250,000 distinct CDR3 sequences listed, 30% to 45% were seen once; the top ten hold under 5%. The sequence was obtained from a girl between 5 and 17 years old with multiple sclerosis. The rearrangement links TRBV12-3 or TRBV12-4 to TRBJ1-6; D remains ambiguous. Sequences were obtained from blood. This CDR3 reads CASSLGTINSPLHF. CDR3 sequence (DNA): TGTGCCAGCAGTTTAGGGACCATCAATTCACCCCTCCACTTT.